A selection of T cell receptor beta chains follows, all from one sample in a study of tumor-infiltrating lymphocytes in localized non-small cell lung cancer. Produced via immunoSEQ multiplex PCR; TCRdb's table is partial and in-frame only. This sample has 15,000 to 20,000 clones; roughly three quarters occur once, and the top ten carry 4.5% to 5.5%. Sequenced material: lung tumor tissue. All receptors derive from a human donor with non-small cell lung cancer. Each CDR3 is given with its conserved first and last residue. Each record gives: clone size, V gene, D gene, J gene, CDR3 protein, CDR3 DNA. A D gene is named only where the DNA matches it firmly. The listing skips clone size in some rows; elsewhere it reads once, few, many or a size class.

few	TRBV2	.	TRBJ2-5	CASQPLMEETQYF	TGTGCCAGCCAGCCCTTGATGGAAGAGACCCAGTACTTC
.	TRBV11-2	.	TRBJ2-3	CASSLADTQYF	TGTGCCAGCAGCTTAGCGGATACGCAGTATTTT
medium-sized	TRBV7-9	.	TRBJ1-3	CASSLYPNSGNTIYF	TGTGCCAGCAGCTTATATCCAAACTCTGGAAACACCATATATTTT
few	TRBV9	TRBD1	TRBJ1-2	CASSVTGGDYGYTF	TGTGCCAGCAGCGTTACAGGGGGCGACTATGGCTACACCTTC
few	TRBV30	.	TRBJ1-5	CAWSEAGFQPQHF	TGTGCCTGGAGTGAGGCAGGGTTTCAGCCCCAGCATTTT
.	TRBV7-9	.	TRBJ2-3	CASAHSTGVTDTQYF	TGTGCCAGCGCCCACTCGACGGGGGTCACAGATACGCAGTATTTT
few	TRBV7-9	TRBD2	TRBJ2-3	CASSYGLAGGPDTQYF	TGTGCCAGCAGCTACGGACTAGCGGGAGGCCCGGATACGCAGTATTTT
.	TRBV7-2	.	TRBJ2-1	CASSLARWQFF	TGTGCCAGCAGCTTAGCGAGGTGGCAGTTCTTC
.	TRBV6-5	.	TRBJ1-3	CASSLTGGAHTIYF	TGTGCCAGCAGTCTAACCGGGGGGGCCCACACCATATATTTT
.	TRBV4-2	.	TRBJ2-7	CASSQDWSSYEQYF	TGTGCCAGCAGCCAAGACTGGAGCTCCTACGAGCAGTACTTC
.	TRBV5-1	TRBD1	TRBJ1-5	CASSLAGGPHQPQHF	TGCGCCAGCAGCTTGGCAGGGGGCCCCCATCAGCCCCAGCATTTT
.	TRBV6-5	.	TRBJ2-3	CASSYYSQSTDTQYF	TGTGCCAGCAGTTACTATTCACAGAGCACAGATACGCAGTATTTT
.	TRBV30	.	TRBJ2-5	CAWSVRGETQYF	TGTGCCTGGAGTGTACGGGGAGAGACCCAGTACTTC
.	TRBV28	.	TRBJ2-7	CASSFLSGSYEQYF	TGTGCCAGCAGTTTCCTCTCTGGCTCCTACGAGCAGTACTTC
.	TRBV28	TRBD1	TRBJ2-6	CASAGRDRALSGANVLTF	TGTGCCAGCGCTGGGCGGGACAGGGCGCTCTCTGGGGCCAACGTCCTGACTTTC
.	TRBV7-6	.	TRBJ2-1	CASTGSSYNEQFF	TGTGCCAGTACAGGGAGCTCCTACAATGAGCAGTTCTTC
.	TRBV5-1	TRBD1	TRBJ2-5	CASRVGQGAKKVGETQYF	TGCGCCAGCAGAGTCGGACAGGGGGCGAAAAAAGTCGGAGAGACCCAGTACTTC
medium-sized	TRBV30	TRBD2	TRBJ2-5	CAWGLAGVQETQYF	TGTGCCTGGGGACTAGCGGGAGTCCAAGAGACCCAGTACTTC